These 31 T cell receptor beta chains came from one sample sequenced in a study of blood T cell repertoires in COVID-19. Clones were read by immunoSEQ multiplex PCR, and TCRdb kept only the in-frame ones, dropping some. The sample includes about 360,000 clones, approximately 86% of them seen just once. The sample comprised peripheral blood. Receptors originate from a woman aged 60-70 years with COVID-19, enrolled during active disease.

The chain joins TRBV9 to TRBJ1-1, with D maybe TRBD1 (5 bases). V lost 0 bases to trimming and J lost 1 base, with 10 bases between them. The CDR3 is made up of 15 amino acids. Germline CDR1 and CDR2: SGDLS and YYNGEE. The CDR3 region has the DNA TGTGCCAGCAGCGTAGATGGGGGGTCGAACACTGAAGCTTTCTTT. Translation: CASSVDGGSNTEAFF.

This clone has a single count. The CDR3 here is CASSPGQGVIEAFF. CDR3 sequence (DNA): TGTGCCAGCAGCCCTGGACAGGGGGTCATTGAAGCTTTCTTT. The chain couples TRBV7-2 to TRBJ1-1; 10 nucleotides match TRBD1. Germline V lookup: CDR1 SGHTA, CDR2 FQGNSA. The trim removed 5 bases at V and 7 bases at J, leaving 7 bases unmatched. The CDR3 runs to 14 residues.

The V gene is TRBV7-2, the J gene TRBJ2-5, with TRBD2 as a possible D gene (7 bases). This CDR3 comprises 16 residues. From germline, CDR1 is SGHTA and CDR2 FQGNSA. The V end lost 3 bases, the J end lost 4 bases, and 18 bases lay between the germline ends. The CDR3 is CASSLGPGGRGETQYF. CDR3 DNA sequence: TGTGCCAGCAGCTTGGGACCCGGGGGGCGCGGAGAGACCCAGTACTTC.

This chain joins TRBV4-1 and TRBJ2-5; TRBD1 is a possible D gene (5 bases). Between the trimmed V and J ends, which lost 3 bases and 5 bases, there was a span of 19 bases. This CDR3 has 16 residues. Germline V lookup: CDR1 MGHRA, CDR2 YSYEKL. CDR3 sequence reads: CASSQVFVRGDETQYF. The CDR3 nucleotides read TGCGCCAGCAGCCAGGTGTTTGTTAGGGGTGACGAGACCCAGTACTTC.

The V gene is TRBV7-9, the J gene TRBJ2-5; 9 bases match TRBD1. The CDR3 has 14 residues. Germline V gene lookup returns CDR1 SEHNR and CDR2 FQNEAQ (reference sequence). With 5 bases clipped from V and 4 bases from J, the junction kept 5 bases outside the gene matches. The CDR3 nucleotides are TGTGCCAGCAGCCCGGGACAGGGAAGAGAGACCCAGTACTTC. The encoded protein is CASSPGQGRETQYF.

This clone was seen a few times. The CDR3 region is CASSFSGGAALEQYF. The CDR3 region has the DNA TGCGCCAGCAGCTTTAGCGGGGGGGCCGCCCTCGAGCAGTACTTC. The chain uses TRBV5-1 and TRBJ2-7, with 11 bases lining up with TRBD2. The CDR3 length is 15 residues. From germline, CDR1 is SGHRS and CDR2 YFSETQ. V dropped 2 bases and J dropped 6; count of bases not matched to a gene: 7.

This clone turned up a few times. The chain links TRBV7-9 to TRBJ1-2, with 9 bases identical to TRBD1. After removal of 1 base from V and 5 bases from J, the junction contained 2 bases not matched to a gene. From germline, CDR1 is SEHNR and CDR2 FQNEAQ (reference sequence). The CDR3 covers 14 residues. CDR3 nucleotides: TGTGCCAGCAGCTTAGGGACAGGGGCATATGGCTACACCTTC. The encoded protein is CASSLGTGAYGYTF.

This clone was recorded a few times. The genes are TRBV5-6 and TRBJ1-5, with no clear D. Germline values: CDR1 SGHDT, CDR2 YYEEEE. There are 14 residues in the CDR3. V was pared by 2 bases and J by 1 base, with 7 bases between. CDR3 in DNA: TGTGCCAGCAGCTTAGTGGCCAGCAATCAGCCCCAGCATTTT. It is translated as CASSLVASNQPQHF.

This chain connects TRBV10-1 to TRBJ1-6; D gene uncertain. The CDR3 is made up of 15 amino acids. Per the germline V gene, CDR1 is WNHNN and CDR2 is SYGVQD (reference sequence). V lost 2 bases and J lost 10, with 15 bases in between. CDR3 nucleotides: TGCGCCAGCAGTGAGGGGAGGGCGAAGGAATCACCCCTCCACTTT. This gives the protein CASSEGRAKESPLHF.

The chain employs TRBV19 and TRBJ2-2; D unresolved. The CDR3 extends over 13 amino acids. V lost 3 bases and J 6 bases, leaving 8 bases between the germline ends. Germline V CDR1 and CDR2: LNHDA, SQIVND (reference sequence). CDR3 sequence (DNA): TGTGCCAGTAGTATGCACATTCCCGGGGAGCTGTTTTTT. Translating it yields CASSMHIPGELFF.

The chain joins TRBV3-1 (or the pseudogene TRBV3-2) to TRBJ2-3, with 9 bases lining up with TRBD2. The CDR3 length is 18 residues. V dropped 0 bases and J dropped 5; count of bases not matched to a gene: 12. Germline-derived CDR1 and CDR2 are LGHDT and YNNKEL (reference sequence). The CDR3, as DNA: TGTGCCAGCAGCCAAGATGGTACTAGCGGGTGGAAAAGAGATACGCAGTATTTT. Protein: CASSQDGTSGWKRDTQYF.

This chain uses TRBV9 with TRBJ2-2; no firm D call. The CDR3 consists of 14 residues. V lost 0 bases, J lost 5 bases, and 8 bases lay in between. Germline loops: CDR1 SGDLS, CDR2 YYNGEE. CDR3: CASSVGVGTGELFF. CDR3 bases: TGTGCCAGCAGCGTAGGCGTCGGGACCGGGGAGCTGTTTTTT.

V gene TRBV4-1 combines with J gene TRBJ1-1; D is unresolved. The CDR3 covers 16 residues. Trimming removed 0 bases at V and 0 bases at J, with 11 bases between. Germline V gives CDR1 MGHRA, CDR2 YSYEKL. The CDR3 sequence is CASSQEEGWMNTEAFF. CDR3 sequence (DNA): TGCGCCAGCAGCCAAGAGGAGGGCTGGATGAACACTGAAGCTTTCTTT.

This rearrangement joins TRBV4-1 to TRBJ2-2; D is ambiguous. Trimming took off 4 bases at V and 2 bases at J, with 20 bases between the two ends. Looked up from germline, CDR1 is MGHRA and CDR2 is YSYEKL. The CDR3 loop spans 18 amino acids. This chain's CDR3 is CASSPRDLKSANTGELFF. The CDR3 DNA follows: TGCGCCAGCAGCCCCCGCGACCTAAAAAGCGCAAACACCGGGGAGCTGTTTTTT.

The count of this clone is one. The chain is built from TRBV6-5 and TRBJ2-7, with TRBD2 as a possible D gene (6 bases). The CDR3 length is 14 residues. Germline V gene lookup returns CDR1 MNHEY and CDR2 SVGAGI. Trimming removed 6 bases from V and 2 bases from J, with 14 bases in between. CDR3 DNA: TGTGCCAGCAGGCGGGACCCAGGGCCCTACGAGCAGTACTTC. It translates to CASRRDPGPYEQYF.

V usage is TRBV18 and J usage is TRBJ2-7; 12 bases are a match to TRBD1. The CDR3 runs 14 residues. Germline V CDR1 and CDR2: KGHSH, LQKENI. J was trimmed by 4 bases and V by 5 bases; bases with no gene match: 3. CDR3 sequence: CASSTGQGAYEQYF. CDR3 in DNA: TGTGCCAGCTCAACGGGACAGGGGGCTTACGAGCAGTACTTC.

This chain connects TRBV11-1 to TRBJ1-2, with D maybe TRBD1 (6 bases). Germline-derived CDR1 and CDR2 are SGHAT and FQDESV (reference sequence). V dropped 4 bases and J dropped 4 bases, with 13 bases sitting between them. The CDR3 is 14 amino acids. CDR3 sequence reads: CASSSTGRRYGYTF. The CDR3 nucleotides read TGTGCCAGCAGCTCTACAGGGAGACGCTATGGCTACACCTTC.

The chain links TRBV7-2 to TRBJ1-5, with 10 bases lining up with TRBD1. Germline V lookup: CDR1 SGHTA, CDR2 FQGNSA. V was pared by 5 bases and J by 5 bases, with 3 bases of the junction left unmatched. The CDR3 length is 14 residues. The DNA of the CDR3 is TGTGCCAGCAGCCCCGGACAGGGGGATCAGCCCCAGCATTTT. Translated: CASSPGQGDQPQHF.

The chain uses TRBV5-6 and TRBJ2-7, with 11 bases fitting TRBD2. This CDR3 contains 17 residues. The V gene's germline CDR1 is SGHDT and CDR2 YYEEEE. Germline trimming cut 1 base from V and 3 bases from J; bases unmatched to any gene: 9. The DNA for the CDR3 is TGTGCCAGCAGCTTGACTAGCGGGGGACCAAAGGGCTACGAGCAGTACTTC. It yields the protein CASSLTSGGPKGYEQYF.

The count of this clone is one. This chain links TRBV27 with TRBJ1-1; D not certain. CDR1 and CDR2 from the germline V gene are MNHEY and SMNVEV (reference sequence). V was trimmed by 3 bases and J by 4 bases, leaving 15 bases between them. The CDR3 length is 15 residues. For the CDR3, the DNA is TGTGCCAGCAGTTTTGCCCCGGGAGGTTCCACTGAAGCTTTCTTT. This sequence encodes CASSFAPGGSTEAFF.

The chain uses TRBV13 and TRBJ2-7; 7 bases fit TRBD1. CDR3 length equals 16 residues. Germline CDR1 and CDR2: PRHDT and FYEKMQ (reference sequence). J gave up 0 bases and V 4 bases, and 9 bases lay outside the gene matches. CDR3 sequence: CASSSKRQGRSYEQYF. CDR3 DNA sequence: TGTGCCAGCAGCTCCAAAAGACAGGGACGCTCCTACGAGCAGTACTTC.

V is TRBV11-2 and J is TRBJ2-7, with D perhaps TRBD1 (6 bases). CDR1 and CDR2 from the germline V gene are SGHAT and FQNNGV. V lost 8 bases to trimming and J lost 2 bases, with 19 bases between them. The CDR3 is 15 amino acids. Written as DNA, the CDR3 is TGTGCCAGCGGCGAAAAGGGACACACCACCTACGAGCAGTACTTC. It translates to CASGEKGHTTYEQYF.

This sequence joins TRBV7-9 and TRBJ1-2; 9 nucleotides align to TRBD1. Germline V CDR1 and CDR2: SEHNR, FQNEAQ (reference sequence). The CDR3 totals 15 residues. V lost 5 bases and J lost 3; bases outside the gene matches: 7. The CDR3 here is CASSVGQGLDYGYTF. The CDR3 DNA follows: TGTGCCAGCAGCGTCGGACAGGGGCTCGACTATGGCTACACCTTC. Drawing the rest from reference TRBV7-9 and TRBJ1-2, the complete variable domain is DTGVSQNPRHKITKRGQNVTFRCDPISEHNRLYWYRQTLGQGPEFLTYFQNEAQLEKSRLLSDRFSAERPKGSFSTLEIQRTEQGDSAMYLCASSVGQGLDYGYTFGSGTRLTVV.

V gene TRBV5-1 combines with J gene TRBJ2-3, with D unclear. V was cut by 0 bases and J by 2 bases, with 13 bases left in between. There are 16 residues in the CDR3. Looked up from germline, CDR1 is SGHRS and CDR2 is YFSETQ. CDR3 in DNA: TGCGCCAGCAGCTTGGGACTTTCATTAGTCACAGATACGCAGTATTTT. It specifies CASSLGLSLVTDTQYF.

This rearrangement joins TRBV6-5 to TRBJ1-3; 10 nucleotides align to TRBD1. The CDR3 has 14 residues. Germline-derived CDR1 and CDR2 are MNHEY and SVGAGI. V shed 4 bases and J 6 bases; nucleotides not matched to a gene: 3. Written as DNA, the CDR3 is TGTGCCAGCAGTTCTCGACAGGGGGCAAACACCATATATTTT. Translated: CASSSRQGANTIYF.

The CDR3 coding sequence is TGCGCCAGCAGCCAAGATATGCGGTATGAAGCTTTCTTT. Protein product: CASSQDMRYEAFF. This chain joins TRBV4-3 and TRBJ1-1; no reliable D call. Germline loops: CDR1 LGHNA, CDR2 YSLEER. Trimming took 0 bases from V and 7 from J, leaving 9 bases between them. The CDR3 sequence is 13 residues long.

This clone was seen just once. The chain recombines TRBV30 with TRBJ2-1; D is possibly TRBD2 (5 bases). Trimming cost V 0 bases and J 9 bases, with 18 bases left between them. The CDR3 consists of 15 residues. Germline CDR1 reads GTSNPN; CDR2 reads SVGIG (reference sequence). In nucleotides, the CDR3 is TGTGCCTGGAGTGTCGAATCTAGCCGGTTAGCTGAGCAGTTCTTC. Translated, it gives CAWSVESSRLAEQFF.

V usage is TRBV18 and J usage is TRBJ2-3; 8 bases map to TRBD1. The germline gives CDR1 KGHSH, CDR2 LQKENI. V shed 6 bases, J shed 1 base, and the junction held 3 bases outside the gene matches. The CDR3 spans 14 residues. The CDR3 DNA follows: TGTGCCAGCTCGGAGGGACAGGGCACAGATACGCAGTATTTT. Protein sequence: CASSEGQGTDTQYF.

The chain uses TRBV7-7 and TRBJ2-7; TRBD2 aligns across 7 bases. Germline loops: CDR1 SSHAT, CDR2 FNYEAQ (reference sequence). V shed 0 bases and J 4 bases; nucleotides not matched to a gene: 12. The CDR3 sequence is 17 residues long. The CDR3, as DNA: TGTGCCAGCAGCTTAGCGGGGACTATCCAAAGGCATTACGAGCAGTACTTC. It is translated as CASSLAGTIQRHYEQYF.

This chain uses TRBV2 with TRBJ2-1; the D gene is possibly TRBD1 (5 bases). Germline values: CDR1 SNHLY, CDR2 FYNNEI. The CDR3 totals 12 residues. V gave up 8 bases and J gave up 4 bases, with 9 bases separating them. CDR3 in DNA: TGTGCCAGCGGCAGGGATTACAATGAGCAGTTCTTC. Translation: CASGRDYNEQFF.

J is TRBJ1-3 and V is TRBV11-3; D is undetermined. V was trimmed by 2 bases and J by 6 bases, leaving 8 bases between them. CDR3 length: 13 residues. Germline CDR1 reads SGHNT; CDR2 reads YENEEA. The CDR3 is CASSLTFLNTIYF. The CDR3 nucleotides are TGTGCCAGCAGCTTAACTTTCCTAAACACCATATATTTT. Variable domain in full (rest from reference TRBV11-3 and TRBJ1-3): EAGVVQSPRYKIIEKKQPVAFWCNPISGHNTLYWYLQNLGQGPELLIRYENEEAVDDSQLPKDRFSAERLKGVDSTLKIQPAELGDSAVYLCASSLTFLNTIYFGEGSWLTVV.